These 21 T cell receptor beta chains came from one sample sequenced in a study of tumor and adjacent non-tumor tissue in lung cancer. TCRbeta libraries were built with three rounds of nested PCR, modified from ARM-PCR. MiXCR, applied by TCRdb to the multiplex PCR reads, yields one record per CDR3 protein. The data show 90,000 to 100,000 distinct CDR3 sequences, roughly 80% seen once. The template was RNA from unsorted bulk tissue. The normal lung tissue was taken more than 3 cm from the tumor edge. Sequenced input: distant non-tumor lung tissue. These receptors were collected from a man aged 55-75 years with small cell lung cancer.

This rearrangement joins TRBV11-2 to TRBJ2-7; D unclear. The CDR3 covers 14 residues. Germline V lookup: CDR1 SGHAT, CDR2 FQNNGV. The CDR3 nucleotides are TGTGTGAGCAGCTTGAACCATGGACCTTACGAGCAGTACGTC. The encoded protein is CVSSLNHGPYEQYV.

This clonotype occurred once. One end of the junction is discordant with germline, which a read error may explain. The chain combines TRBV11-2 with TRBJ2-3; D is unclear. Germline values: CDR1 SGHAT, CDR2 FQNNGV. CDR3 length: 16 residues. The CDR3 DNA sequence: TGTGCCAGCAACTTAGTAGGTCCTCTCCACACAGATACGCAGTATTTT. This gives the protein CASNLVGPLHTDTQYF.

Worth noting for this clonotype: A read error may be the cause here, since a much bigger clone is one base away. CDR3 nucleotides: TGTGCCAGCAGTGAAGTAGCGGGAGAGGAGGGTGAGCAGTCCTTC. Translating gives CASSEVAGEEGEQSF. V and J are TRBV6-4 and TRBJ2-1; 9 bases align to TRBD2. Germline assignment: CDR1 MRHNA and CDR2 SNTAGT. This CDR3 is 15 amino acids long.

As to this clonotype: A much larger clone sits a single nucleotide away, making a read error possible. The chain recombines TRBV20-1 with TRBJ2-5; no clear D gene. Germline CDR1 is DFQATT and CDR2 is SNEGSKA (reference sequence). V dropped 0 bases and J dropped 5 bases, with 10 bases sitting between them. CDR3 length: 13 amino acids. CDR3 sequence: CSARDIRWETQYF. The CDR3 region has the DNA TGCAGTGCTAGAGATATACGATGGGAGACCCAGTACTTC.

On this clonotype: A much larger clone lies a single base off, so this may be a read error. V is TRBV28 and J is TRBJ2-1, with D possibly being TRBD2 (6 bases). The CDR3 totals 13 residues. V was shortened by 3 bases and J by 7 bases, with 10 bases between the two germline ends. Germline V gene data show CDR1 as MDHEN and CDR2 as SYDVKM. The CDR3 coding sequence is TGTGCCAGCAGTTTTAGAGGGAGGAATGAGCAGTTCTTC. Protein: CASSFRGRNEQFF.

Worth noting for this clonotype: Relative to the germline gene, one junction end is altered; a read error may explain this. The chain is built from TRBV12-3 or TRBV12-4 and TRBJ1-5, with D hard to call. CDR3 length: 12 amino acids. The CDR3 loop reads CASDPPKSAPGF. CDR3 bases: TGTGCCAGCGACCCGCCAAAATCAGCCCCAGGATTT.

Only one count was recorded for this clonotype. V usage is TRBV5-1 and J usage is TRBJ2-1; tentative D call: TRBD1 (6 bases). The CDR3 spans 12 residues. Germline V gene sequence: CDR1 SGHRS, CDR2 YFSETQ. The V and J ends lost 3 bases and 13 bases respectively, with 14 bases between them. This chain's CDR3 is CASSSGSGEQFF. The CDR3 DNA follows: TGCGCCAGCAGCTCCGGATCAGGGGAACAGTTCTTC.

As regards this clonotype: Compared with germline, one end of the junction differs, possibly owing to a read error. The chain carries TRBV10-3 and TRBJ2-5, with 11 bases matching TRBD2. Germline V CDR1 and CDR2: ENHRY, SYGVKD. This CDR3 spans 17 amino acids. This CDR3 reads CAISATGLAAFRETQYF. Here the CDR3 DNA reads TGTGCCATTAGTGCGACGGGACTAGCGGCTTTTCGGGAGACCCAGTACTTC.

This clonotype has just one count. The rearrangement joins TRBV6-1 to TRBJ2-5, with 9 bases fitting TRBD1. Germline-derived CDR1 and CDR2 are MNHNS and SASEGT. The CDR3 is made up of 16 amino acids. The CDR3 sequence is CDNSETAGTGQETQYF. The CDR3 DNA sequence: TGTGACAACAGTGAAACAGCCGGGACAGGGCAAGAGACCCAGTACTTC.

This clonotype was counted a single time. The junction does not match germline at one end; this may be a read error. The V call is TRBV12-3 or TRBV12-4, the J call TRBJ2-1; 7 nucleotides agree with TRBD1. The CDR3 has 14 amino acids. The CDR3 nucleotides read TGTGTCAGTAGTTCCGGGACAGAGCACAATGAGCGGTTCTTC. Translation: CVSSSGTEHNERFF.

With regard to this clonotype: The CDR3 end shows no conserved phenylalanine or tryptophan, and so a read error is likely. The chain joins TRBV13 to TRBJ2-3, with TRBD2 identical over 7 bases. Germline assignment: CDR1 PRHDT and CDR2 FYEKMQ (reference sequence). The CDR3 is 16 amino acids. The CDR3 is CASSSGLAASTDTQYY. The CDR3 region has the DNA TGTGCTAGCAGCTCCGGGCTAGCGGCATCCACAGATACGCAGTATTAC.

Concerning this clonotype itself: A read error may explain this, as a much larger clone is one base away. The chain employs TRBV5-1 and TRBJ2-1; 7 bases are shared with TRBD1. CDR1 SGHRS and CDR2 YFSETQ come from the germline V gene. The CDR3 extends over 14 amino acids. CDR3 in DNA: TGCGCCAGCAGCTCCGGGACAGAGCTCGGTGAGCAGGTCTTC. It encodes CASSSGTELGEQVF. Together with reference TRBV5-1 and TRBJ2-1, the CDR3 gives the full variable domain: KAGVTQTPRYLIKTRGQQVTLSCSPISGHRSVSWYQQTPGQGLQFLFEYFSETQRNKGNFPGRFSGRQFSNSRSEMNVSTLELGDSALYLCASSSGTELGEQVFGPGTRLTVL.

This clonotype was seen ten or more times. The chain combines TRBV29-1 with TRBJ2-7; 7 bases match TRBD1. Germline CDR1 is SQVTM and CDR2 is ANQGSEA. V gave up 7 bases and J gave up 5 bases; unmatched junction bases: 11. CDR3 size: 13 residues. The CDR3 region is CSGIDRARDEQYF. As DNA, the CDR3 is TGCAGCGGAATAGACAGGGCTCGGGACGAGCAGTACTTC.

This clonotype was seen once. This clone may be a read error of a much larger clone one base away. The chain employs TRBV7-9 and TRBJ2-5; a weak D match, TRBD2 (8 bases). Trimming cost V 8 bases and J 4 bases, with 26 bases left between them. The CDR3 covers 17 residues. Germline V CDR1 and CDR2: SEHNR, FQNEAQ (reference sequence). CDR3 protein: CASCSGRDSGPGETQYF. As DNA, the CDR3 is TGTGCCAGCTGCTCCGGGAGGGACAGTGGACCAGGAGAGACCCAGTACTTC.

A word on this clonotype: The junction departs from germline at one end; a sequencing error may be responsible. The V and J genes are TRBV11-2 and TRBJ2-1; no definite D call. This CDR3 region has 14 residues. Germline CDR1 reads SGHAT; CDR2 reads FQNNGV. The CDR3 nucleotides read TGTGCCAGCAGCTTAGAGGCATGGTTGGTTGGGCAGATCTTC. This sequence encodes CASSLEAWLVGQIF.

This clonotype was found many times. This rearrangement joins TRBV10-3 to TRBJ1-5, with 8 bases matching TRBD1. This CDR3 comprises 13 residues. The J segment lost 7 bases and the V segment lost 6 bases, leaving 5 bases of the junction unmatched. Germline values: CDR1 ENHRY, CDR2 SYGVKD. The CDR3 DNA reads TGTGCCATCAGAGAACAGGGGGGGCAGCCCCAGCATTTT. This gives the protein CAIREQGGQPQHF.

There are many counts of this clonotype. The V call is TRBV12-5, the J call TRBJ2-3; D gene ambiguous. Germline loops: CDR1 LGHNT, CDR2 FRNRAP. There are 12 residues in the CDR3. V was trimmed by 1 base and J by 4 bases, leaving 3 bases between them. In DNA form, the CDR3 reads TGTGCTAGTGGTTTGGGCCCAGATACGCAGTATTTT. Translated, it gives CASGLGPDTQYF.

Regarding this clonotype: A junction boundary mismatches the germline segment, possibly from a read error. This chain joins TRBV11-1 and TRBJ2-7; TRBD2 might be the D (6 bases). The J call may be faulty, since TRBJ2-1 better matches the DNA end. The CDR3 loop spans 16 amino acids. CDR1 is SGHAT and CDR2 is FQDESV in the germline V gene (reference sequence). Here the CDR3 reads CVSSYFSSGTAYEQFF. The DNA for the CDR3 is TGTGTCAGCAGCTACTTCTCTTCCGGGACTGCGTACGAGCAGTTCTTC.

This clonotype appeared once. The junction differs from germline at one of its ends, possibly a read error. The rearrangement joins TRBV5-1 to TRBJ2-2; D may match TRBD1 or TRBD2 (5 bases each). In germline, CDR1 is SGHRS, CDR2 YFSETQ. This CDR3 is 16 amino acids long. Here the CDR3 reads CASRLEIGTYTGELFF. CDR3 in DNA: TGCGCCAGCAGATTGGAGATCGGGACCTACACCGGGGAGCTGTTTTTT.

The J gene is TRBJ2-3, the V gene TRBV11-2, with a possible D match to TRBD2 (7 bases). The length of the CDR3 is 19 residues. In germline, CDR1 is SGHAT, CDR2 FQNNGV. V shed 7 bases and J shed 2 bases, with 28 bases lying between them. The DNA of the CDR3 is TGTGCCAGCATTTTAGAGTCAATGACTGGGGGGGCCTACACAGATACGCAGTATTTT. This codes for CASILESMTGGAYTDTQYF.

As regards this clonotype: The missing conserved phenylalanine or tryptophan at the end of this CDR3 makes a read error likely. Because the CDR3's place on the DNA is in doubt, the DNA is left out and the CDR3 is given as listed by TCRdb. V gene TRBV5-1 combines with J gene TRBJ1-1; TRBD1, the table's D call, lacks a check against the DNA. From germline, CDR1 is SGHRS and CDR2 YFSETQ. The CDR3 has 15 amino acids, counting both end residues. The CDR3 sequence is CASSLVQGMNTGTFL.